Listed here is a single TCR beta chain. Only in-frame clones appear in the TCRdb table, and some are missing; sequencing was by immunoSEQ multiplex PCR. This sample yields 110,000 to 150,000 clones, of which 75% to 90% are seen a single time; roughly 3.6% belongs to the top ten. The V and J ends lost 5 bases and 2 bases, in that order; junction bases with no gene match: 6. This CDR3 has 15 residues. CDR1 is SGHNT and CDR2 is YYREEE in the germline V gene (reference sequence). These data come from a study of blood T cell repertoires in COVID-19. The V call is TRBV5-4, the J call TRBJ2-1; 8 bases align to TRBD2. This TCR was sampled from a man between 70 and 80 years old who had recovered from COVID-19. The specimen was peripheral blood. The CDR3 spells CASSVTSVAYNEQFF. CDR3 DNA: TGTGCCAGCAGTGTGACTAGCGTTGCCTACAATGAGCAGTTCTTC.